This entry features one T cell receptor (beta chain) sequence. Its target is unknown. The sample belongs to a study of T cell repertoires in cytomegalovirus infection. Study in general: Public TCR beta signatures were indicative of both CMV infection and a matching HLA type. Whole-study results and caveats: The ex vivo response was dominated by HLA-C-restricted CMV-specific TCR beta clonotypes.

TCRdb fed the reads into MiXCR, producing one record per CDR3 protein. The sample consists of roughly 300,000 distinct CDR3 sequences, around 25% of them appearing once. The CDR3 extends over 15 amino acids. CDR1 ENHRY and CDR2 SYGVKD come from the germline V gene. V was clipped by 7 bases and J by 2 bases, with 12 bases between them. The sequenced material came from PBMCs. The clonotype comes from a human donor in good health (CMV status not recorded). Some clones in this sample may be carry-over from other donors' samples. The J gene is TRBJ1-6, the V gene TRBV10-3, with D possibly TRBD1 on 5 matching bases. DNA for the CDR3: TGTGCCATCAATAGGGACGGAGCCTATAATTCACCCCTCCACTTT. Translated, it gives CAINRDGAYNSPLHF.